The 31 T cell receptor beta chains given below trace back to one sample, sequenced in a study of T cells in Graves' hyperthyroidism and ophthalmopathy. RNA transcripts were the template for amplifying TCR beta CDR3 regions. The HTBI primer set was used in a first-round RT-PCR of the TCR CDR3. TCRdb processed the multiplex PCR reads anew with MiXCR; each CDR3 protein has one entry. This sample carries 470,000 or so distinct CDR3 sequences, under 25% of them seen once, and the ten largest clones take about 30%. The sample comprised blood. These TCRs come from a man younger than 30 with Graves' hyperthyroidism.

This clonotype was seen repeatedly, ten times or more. This chain joins TRBV12-3 or TRBV12-4 and TRBJ2-5; D is perhaps TRBD2 (6 bases). Trimming took 9 bases from V and 7 from J, leaving 12 bases between them. CDR3 length equals 11 residues. The chain's CDR3 is CASRKAGTQYF. In nucleotides, the CDR3 is TGTGCCAGTCGAAAAGCGGGGACCCAGTACTTC.

This clonotype was found many times. This chain joins TRBV12-3 or TRBV12-4 and TRBJ2-5; the D is unclear. V was cut by 10 bases and J by 5 bases, with 11 bases left in between. This CDR3 has 11 amino acids. The CDR3 spells CAIKDGETQYF. For the CDR3, the DNA is TGTGCCATCAAGGATGGGGAGACCCAGTACTTC.

This clonotype was counted a few times. The J gene is TRBJ2-7, the V gene TRBV20-1; TRBD2 matches 10 bases. Germline CDR1 is DFQATT and CDR2 is SNEGSKA (reference sequence). The CDR3 contains 15 residues. The V and J ends lost 0 bases and 2 bases, in that order; junction bases with no gene match: 4. In nucleotides, the CDR3 is TGCAGTGCTAGAGATCCCGGGACTAGCGCCTACGAGCAGTACTTC. Amino acid sequence: CSARDPGTSAYEQYF.

This clonotype was picked up a small number of times. V gene TRBV20-1 combines with J gene TRBJ2-5; D ambiguous. The CDR3 loop spans 11 amino acids. Per the germline V gene, CDR1 is DFQATT and CDR2 is SNEGSKA (reference sequence). The ends were cut back, 6 bases at V and 1 base at J, with 6 bases in the middle. CDR3 DNA sequence: TGCAGTGCCGTCCTCCAAGAGACCCAGTACTTC. It codes for CSAVLQETQYF.

V is TRBV4-2 and J is TRBJ1-5, with D unresolved. The CDR3 totals 14 residues. Trimming cost V 1 base and J 3 bases, with 7 bases left between them. Germline loops: CDR1 LGHNA, CDR2 YNFKEQ. CDR3 in DNA: TGTGCCAGCAGCCAAGTGCAGAACAATCAGCCCCAGCATTTT. Its protein is CASSQVQNNQPQHF.

V and J are TRBV12-3 or TRBV12-4 and TRBJ1-2, with D possibly being TRBD1 (6 bases). The CDR3 has 14 amino acids. Trimming cost V 5 bases and J 7 bases, with 17 bases left between them. CDR3 nucleotide sequence: TGTGCCAGCAGTCCCATGGGGGCCACGAGTGGCTACACCTTC. It translates to CASSPMGATSGYTF.

This clonotype was seen repeatedly, ten times or more. J is TRBJ2-7 and V is TRBV29-1, with D tentatively TRBD1 (6 bases). V was shortened by 3 bases and J by 3 bases, with 12 bases between the two germline ends. The germline V gene has CDR1 SQVTM and CDR2 ANQGSEA. This CDR3 spans 13 amino acids. CDR3 protein: CSVELGHDYEQYF. CDR3 coding DNA: TGCAGCGTTGAGTTGGGACACGACTACGAGCAGTACTTC.

This clonotype was counted many times. This chain uses TRBV12-3 or TRBV12-4 with TRBJ2-4; 7 nucleotides line up with TRBD1. The CDR3 contains 14 residues. After removal of 5 bases from V and 1 base from J, the junction contained 2 bases not matched to a gene. The CDR3 DNA is TGTGCCAGCAGTCCCAGGGGGGCCAAAAACATTCAGTACTTC. It yields the protein CASSPRGAKNIQYF.

The sample holds a few counts of this clonotype. This chain uses TRBV28 with TRBJ2-4; 11 bases are shared with TRBD2. Germline V gene sequence: CDR1 MDHEN, CDR2 SYDVKM. The trim removed 7 bases at V and 4 bases at J, leaving 6 bases unmatched. This CDR3 is built from 15 residues. Here the CDR3 DNA reads TGTGCCAGCAAGAGTAGCGGGAGGGATAAAAACATTCAGTACTTC. This translates into CASKSSGRDKNIQYF.

This clonotype was observed a few times. The chain combines TRBV20-1 with TRBJ1-5, with a weak D call TRBD1 (5 bases). V dropped 0 bases and J dropped 5 bases, with 11 bases sitting between them. This CDR3 is 14 amino acids long. Germline V gene lookup returns CDR1 DFQATT and CDR2 SNEGSKA (reference sequence). CDR3 sequence (DNA): TGCAGTGCTAGAGATTGGGGGACGGATCAGCCCCAGCATTTT. It is translated as CSARDWGTDQPQHF.

This clonotype came up a few times. A much bigger clone sits one base away, suggesting this may be a read error. The chain couples TRBV6-4 to TRBJ2-6, with D unresolved. V was shortened by 6 bases and J by 0 bases, with 15 bases between the two germline ends. Germline V gene sequence: CDR1 MRHNA, CDR2 SNTAGT. The CDR3 is made up of 17 amino acids. The CDR3 DNA follows: TGTGCCAGCAGACTCGGTGTAGGCCGCTCTGGGGCCAACGTCCTGACTTTC. It yields the protein CASRLGVGRSGANVLTF.

Ten or more counts support this clonotype. The chain couples TRBV6-5 to TRBJ2-7; D remains unclear. This CDR3 has 13 residues. Germline CDR1 is MNHEY and CDR2 is SVGAGI. Trimming left V 2 bases short and J 2 bases short, with 7 bases between. For the CDR3, the DNA is TGTGCCAGCAGTTACCAGGTCCCCTACGAGCAGTACTTC. Its translation is CASSYQVPYEQYF.

The sample holds many counts of this clonotype. The chain recombines TRBV6-1 with TRBJ1-1; D is ambiguous. The CDR3 extends over 16 amino acids. Germline V lookup: CDR1 MNHNS, CDR2 SASEGT. Trimming removed 0 bases from V and 4 bases from J, with 15 bases in between. CDR3 residues: CASSEALGGWITEAFF. The CDR3 bases are TGTGCCAGCAGTGAAGCGCTGGGAGGGTGGATCACTGAAGCTTTCTTT.

This clonotype has at least ten counts. The genes are TRBV6-1 and TRBJ1-5; D gene unclear. The V gene lost 2 bases and the J gene lost 1 base, with 6 bases spanning the gap. The CDR3 is 14 residues long. CDR1 and CDR2 from the germline V gene are MNHNS and SASEGT. The CDR3 DNA sequence: TGTGCCAGCAGTGAAAGCACAAGCAATCAGCCCCAGCATTTT. This sequence encodes CASSESTSNQPQHF.

This clonotype was picked up many times. The J gene is TRBJ2-7, the V gene TRBV6-1; D is undetermined. Trimming removed 6 bases from V and 2 bases from J, with 8 bases in between. Germline V gene data show CDR1 as MNHNS and CDR2 as SASEGT. The CDR3 consists of 12 residues. DNA for the CDR3: TGTGCCAGCAGCAACAGCCCCTACGAGCAGTACTTC. Translated: CASSNSPYEQYF.

This clonotype was recorded a few times. Since a much larger clone is just one base distant, this may be a read error. This chain's CDR3 is CASSDNGNGYSF. The CDR3 DNA is TGTGCCAGCAGTGATAACGGGAATGGCTACAGCTTC. The V and J genes are TRBV6-1 and TRBJ1-2; no reliable D call. This CDR3 contains 12 residues. Per germline, CDR1 MNHNS and CDR2 SASEGT.

The gene calls are TRBV19 and TRBJ1-1; no definite D call. The CDR3 contains 15 residues. Germline lookup yields CDR1 LNHDA and CDR2 SQIVND (reference sequence). Trimming took off 0 bases at V and 5 bases at J, with 13 bases between the two ends. The CDR3 protein is CASSIDGGIMTEAFF. The CDR3 DNA reads TGTGCCAGTAGTATAGATGGCGGGATAATGACTGAAGCTTTCTTT.

This clonotype was observed many times. The chain recombines TRBV12-3 or TRBV12-4 with TRBJ1-1, with a tentative D call TRBD1 (5 bases). Trimming pared 7 bases from V and 5 bases from J, leaving 14 bases between. The CDR3 length is 13 residues. In DNA, the CDR3 is TGTGCCAGCACCCTAAGTAGGGGAACTGAAGCTTTCTTT. Protein: CASTLSRGTEAFF.

This chain links TRBV19 with TRBJ2-7; tentatively, D is TRBD2 (5 bases). From germline, CDR1 is LNHDA and CDR2 SQIVND (reference sequence). This CDR3 spans 16 amino acids. V was shortened by 1 base and J by 1 base, with 14 bases between the two germline ends. The CDR3 region has the DNA TGTGCCAGTAGTATAGGACCCCGGGAACGTTCCTACGAGCAGTACTTC. This encodes CASSIGPRERSYEQYF. Based on the CDR3 plus reference TRBV19 and TRBJ2-7, the full variable domain is DGGITQSPKYLFRKEGQNVTLSCEQNLNHDAMYWYRQDPGQGLRLIYYSQIVNDFQKGDIAEGYSVSREKKESFPLTVTSAQKNPTAFYLCASSIGPRERSYEQYFGPGTRLTVT.

The chain employs TRBV6-5 and TRBJ2-5; TRBD2 aligns across 11 bases. This CDR3 has 17 amino acids. Germline V gene lookup returns CDR1 MNHEY and CDR2 SVGAGI. V shed 4 bases and J 2 bases; nucleotides not matched to a gene: 9. In DNA form, the CDR3 reads TGTGCCAGCAGTTTCCTCCTGACTAGCGGGGAACAAGAGACCCAGTACTTC. Its protein is CASSFLLTSGEQETQYF.

This clonotype was detected many times. This chain joins TRBV11-2 and TRBJ2-5; 7 bases are shared with TRBD1. There are 15 residues in the CDR3. V lost 4 bases, J lost 1 base, and 6 bases stayed unmatched. Germline CDR1 reads SGHAT; CDR2 reads FQNNGV. The CDR3 spells CASSSITGAQETQYF. CDR3 sequence (DNA): TGTGCCAGCAGCTCCATCACAGGGGCCCAAGAGACCCAGTACTTC.

This clonotype was counted between two and nine times. This rearrangement joins TRBV11-2 to TRBJ2-5; D gene unclear. This CDR3 region has 14 residues. In germline, CDR1 is SGHAT, CDR2 FQNNGV. Trimming removed 1 base at V and 1 base at J, with 7 bases between. The CDR3 coding sequence is TGTGCCAGCAGCTTAGTTAGATTCCAAGAGACCCAGTACTTC. This codes for CASSLVRFQETQYF.

This clonotype was seen many times. The chain is built from TRBV24-1 and TRBJ2-7; D perhaps matches TRBD1 (6 bases). The CDR3 runs 13 residues. V was trimmed by 9 bases and J by 6 bases, leaving 17 bases between them. Germline V CDR1 and CDR2: KGHDR, SFDVKD. The CDR3 DNA reads TGTGCCACCTCAACGGACAGCGCCCCCGAGCAGTACTTC. It encodes CATSTDSAPEQYF.

This clonotype was picked up many times. The rearrangement uses TRBV4-1 and TRBJ2-5; 7 bases line up with TRBD1. The V gene's germline CDR1 is MGHRA and CDR2 YSYEKL. This CDR3 contains 16 residues. V dropped 0 bases and J dropped 0; count of bases not matched to a gene: 4. The CDR3, as DNA: TGCGCCAGCAGCCAAGACAGGGGGTGGTACCAAGAGACCCAGTACTTC. Its protein is CASSQDRGWYQETQYF.

The chain couples TRBV12-3 or TRBV12-4 to TRBJ1-6; D call uncertain. The CDR3 totals 14 residues. Trimming cost V 2 bases and J 8 bases, with 10 bases left between them. The CDR3 here is CASSLWEADSPLHF. The CDR3 DNA reads as TGTGCCAGCAGTTTATGGGAAGCCGATTCACCCCTCCACTTT.

The V gene is TRBV20-1, the J gene TRBJ2-5; D call uncertain. The germline CDR1 and CDR2 sequences are DFQATT and SNEGSKA (reference sequence). The ends were cut back, 5 bases at V and 6 bases at J, with 13 bases in the middle. The CDR3 is made up of 12 amino acids. The CDR3 nucleotides read TGCAGTGCTCATCCCCCACCCCAGACCCAGTACTTC. Encoded protein: CSAHPPPQTQYF.

This clonotype was counted only a few times. The rearrangement joins TRBV12-3 or TRBV12-4 to TRBJ2-5, with D uncertain. Between the trimmed V and J ends, which lost 6 bases and 3 bases, there was a span of 8 bases. The length of the CDR3 is 12 residues. The CDR3 sequence is CASRGNKETQYF. As DNA, the CDR3 is TGTGCCAGCAGGGGAAACAAAGAGACCCAGTACTTC.

This rearrangement joins TRBV2 to TRBJ1-1; tentative D call: TRBD1 (6 bases). The CDR3 has 14 amino acids. V was pared by 1 base and J by 5 bases, with 11 bases between. Germline loops: CDR1 SNHLY, CDR2 FYNNEI. The CDR3: CASSEGGGGTEAFF. In DNA form, the CDR3 reads TGTGCCAGCAGTGAAGGTGGAGGGGGAACTGAAGCTTTCTTT.

J is TRBJ1-2 and V is TRBV30; D call uncertain. Germline V gene data show CDR1 as GTSNPN and CDR2 as SVGIG (reference sequence). The CDR3 is made up of 14 amino acids. Deletions cut 4 bases from V and 1 base from J, with 13 bases between. CDR3 amino acids: CAWTPNRLNYGYTF. CDR3 DNA sequence: TGTGCCTGGACGCCCAATCGCCTTAACTATGGCTACACCTTC.

The chain links TRBV6-1 to TRBJ1-2; a weak D match, TRBD1 (5 bases). The V gene's germline CDR1 is MNHNS and CDR2 SASEGT. The CDR3 extends over 16 amino acids. V lost 8 bases and J 1 base, leaving 20 bases between the germline ends. The CDR3 bases are TGTGCCAGCGTGGACGGGCCAGACAGACTTAACTATGGCTACACCTTC. Translation: CASVDGPDRLNYGYTF.

This clonotype was observed at least ten times. The chain couples TRBV15 to TRBJ1-1, with D possibly TRBD1 on 6 matching bases. The germline V gene has CDR1 LNHNV and CDR2 YYDKDF (reference sequence). Trimming left V 5 bases short and J 4 bases short, with 17 bases between. The CDR3 consists of 15 residues. The CDR3 DNA reads TGTGCCACCAGCGAACGTGGGGGGCTCGGCACTGAAGCTTTCTTT. As protein: CATSERGGLGTEAFF. Combining the CDR3 with reference TRBV15 and TRBJ1-1 gives the whole variable domain DAMVIQNPRYQVTQFGKPVTLSCSQTLNHNVMYWYQQKSSQAPKLLFHYYDKDFNNEADTPDNFQSRRPNTSFCFLDIRSPGLGDTAMYLCATSERGGLGTEAFFGQGTRLTVV.